Each of the 26 T cell receptor beta chains below was sequenced from the same sample in a study of CD8+CD57+ T cells in acquired aplastic anemia. Genomic DNA served as template for TCR beta VDJ and CDR3 profiling. TCRdb processed the reads anew with MiXCR; each CDR3 protein has one entry. The data contain over 35,000 distinct CDR3 sequences, 65% to 70% of them seen just once; the ten biggest clones take up around 22%. Sequenced: sorted CD4+, CD8+, or CD8+CD57+ T cells (not recorded which) from PBMCs. The receptors were sampled from a human donor in good health, serving as a control.

The chain employs TRBV2 and TRBJ1-6; D possibly corresponds to TRBD1 (6 bases). The CDR3 sequence is 14 residues long. Germline CDR1 and CDR2: SNHLY and FYNNEI. Trimming left V 5 bases short and J 7 bases short, with 12 bases between. CDR3 amino acids: CASSPQGQNSPLHF. The CDR3 DNA reads as TGTGCCAGCAGTCCACAGGGCCAGAATTCACCCCTCCACTTT.

The table lists this clonotype with many counts. The rearrangement uses TRBV30 and TRBJ1-6; 7 bases fit TRBD1. The germline CDR1 and CDR2 sequences are GTSNPN and SVGIG (reference sequence). This CDR3 has 15 amino acids. V dropped 1 base and J dropped 5; count of bases not matched to a gene: 5. The CDR3 DNA reads as TGTGCCTGGAGTGGGAACCAGGGGGATAATTCACCCCTCCACTTT. Its translation is CAWSGNQGDNSPLHF.

This rearrangement joins TRBV11-2 to TRBJ1-1; D may be TRBD1 (6 bases). The germline CDR1 and CDR2 sequences are SGHAT and FQNNGV. This CDR3 has 16 amino acids. The ends were cut back, 5 bases at V and 0 bases at J, with 16 bases in the middle. CDR3 nucleotide sequence: TGTGCCAGCAGCAGCCAGATGGACAGCCTGAACACTGAAGCTTTCTTT. Residues: CASSSQMDSLNTEAFF.

The gene calls are TRBV10-2 and TRBJ2-1, with 8 bases matching TRBD2. V was pared by 5 bases and J by 5 bases, with 5 bases of the junction left unmatched. This CDR3 comprises 14 residues. Germline CDR1 is WSHSY and CDR2 is SAAADI. CDR3 nucleotide sequence: TGCGCCAGCAGTCCGGGACTAGGTCACAATGAGCAGTTCTTC. This gives the protein CASSPGLGHNEQFF.

This chain joins TRBV15 and TRBJ2-7, with D uncertain. The CDR3 sequence is 11 residues long. Deletions cut 5 bases from V and 4 bases from J, with 6 bases between. Germline V gene sequence: CDR1 LNHNV, CDR2 YYDKDF (reference sequence). This CDR3 is CATSDEYEQYF. In DNA form, the CDR3 reads TGTGCCACCAGCGACGAATACGAGCAGTACTTC.

This clonotype is medium-sized (0.01 to 0.1%). The chain is built from TRBV20-1 and TRBJ2-7; 9 bases align to TRBD2. Per germline, CDR1 DFQATT and CDR2 SNEGSKA (reference sequence). This CDR3 is 14 amino acids long. V was pared by 3 bases and J by 0 bases, with 3 bases of the junction left unmatched. The CDR3 spells CSARGGGDSYEQYF. CDR3 in DNA: TGCAGTGCTAGGGGCGGGGGGGACTCCTACGAGCAGTACTTC.

The chain has TRBV19 and TRBJ1-1, with 8 nucleotides matching TRBD1. The CDR3 consists of 15 residues. V lost 5 bases and J lost 0; bases outside the gene matches: 5. From germline, CDR1 is LNHDA and CDR2 SQIVND (reference sequence). As DNA, the CDR3 is TGTGCCAGTAGTGGCCGGGACAGGATGAACACTGAAGCTTTCTTT. Translating gives CASSGRDRMNTEAFF.

This clonotype was picked up many times. The chain links TRBV7-9 to TRBJ2-3; 11 bases line up with TRBD2. This CDR3 has 18 amino acids. V dropped 1 base and J dropped 1; count of bases not matched to a gene: 7. The germline gives CDR1 SEHNR, CDR2 FQNEAQ (reference sequence). The CDR3 sequence: CASSLVVLTSGGTDTQYF. CDR3 nucleotides: TGTGCCAGCAGCTTAGTAGTGTTGACTAGCGGGGGCACAGATACGCAGTATTTT.

The chain is built from TRBV20-1 and TRBJ2-7; possibly TRBD2 for D (6 bases). The CDR3 is made up of 13 amino acids. Germline V lookup: CDR1 DFQATT, CDR2 SNEGSKA (reference sequence). The germline V and J ends were trimmed by 4 bases and 5 bases, with 15 bases remaining between them. CDR3 sequence reads: CSATPSEGDEQYF. The CDR3, as DNA: TGCAGTGCTACCCCCTCGGAGGGTGACGAGCAGTACTTC.

The genes are TRBV10-3 and TRBJ2-1; D unclear. The CDR3 contains 15 residues. V was trimmed by 3 bases and J by 2 bases, leaving 11 bases between them. CDR1 and CDR2 (germline): ENHRY, SYGVKD. The CDR3 here is CAISDGEQAYNEQFF. CDR3 DNA sequence: TGTGCCATCAGTGATGGCGAGCAGGCCTACAATGAGCAGTTCTTC.

Ten or more counts support this clonotype. The chain couples TRBV13 to TRBJ1-4; TRBD1 is a possible D gene (5 bases). The CDR3 runs 15 residues. In germline, CDR1 is PRHDT, CDR2 FYEKMQ (reference sequence). V lost 5 bases and J lost 7, with 17 bases in between. CDR3 sequence reads: CASSLGGGLGEKLFF. The DNA of the CDR3 is TGTGCCAGCAGCCTTGGGGGGGGACTCGGTGAAAAACTGTTTTTT.

This clonotype was detected only a few times. The chain couples TRBV6-1 to TRBJ1-5; D is undetermined. Trimming removed 5 bases at V and 1 base at J, with 6 bases between. CDR3 length: 13 amino acids. The germline gives CDR1 MNHNS, CDR2 SASEGT. DNA for the CDR3: TGTGCCAGCAGTCTGGCGAGCAATCAGCCCCAGCATTTT. As protein: CASSLASNQPQHF.

Within the sample, this clonotype is medium-sized. The chain is built from TRBV9 and TRBJ1-2; TRBD1 agrees at 7 bases. V was clipped by 3 bases and J by 4 bases; unmatched bases: 9. CDR1 is SGDLS and CDR2 is YYNGEE in the germline V gene. CDR3 length equals 15 residues. The CDR3 DNA reads TGTGCCAGCAGCGGAAGAAGACAGGGCATCTATGGCTACACCTTC. Translation gives CASSGRRQGIYGYTF.

This chain uses TRBV29-1 with TRBJ1-5; TRBD1 aligns across 8 bases. Losses at the gene ends were 5 bases for V and 3 bases for J; bases not matched to a gene: 3. The germline V gene encodes CDR1 SQVTM and CDR2 ANQGSEA. This CDR3 is 13 amino acids long. The DNA of the CDR3 is TGCAGCGTTCGACAGGGGAACAATCAGCCCCAGCATTTT. It codes for CSVRQGNNQPQHF. The full variable domain, in which reference TRBV29-1 and TRBJ1-5 provide the parts outside the CDR3, is SAVISQKPSRDICQRGTSLTIQCQVDSQVTMMFWYRQQPGQSLTLIATANQGSEATYESGFVIDKFPISRPNLTFSTLTVSNMSPEDSSIYLCSVRQGNNQPQHFGDGTRLSIL.

To note about this clonotype: A junction end diverges from the germline sequence, so it may reflect a read error. The rearrangement joins TRBV4-1 to TRBJ1-5; TRBD1 aligns across 7 bases. This CDR3 is 16 amino acids long. CDR1 MGHRA and CDR2 YSYEKL come from the germline V gene. The CDR3 nucleotides are TGCGCCAGCAGCCAAATAGACAGACAGGGCAATCAGCTCCAGCATTTT. Translated, it gives CASSQIDRQGNQLQHF.

This chain joins TRBV29-1 and TRBJ1-1, with 7 bases matching TRBD1. This CDR3 is built from 14 residues. V trimming: 3 bases; J trimming: 8 bases; junction bases outside the gene matches: 12. The germline CDR1 and CDR2 sequences are SQVTM and ANQGSEA. CDR3 in amino acids: CSVEFPGQSAEAFF. The DNA for the CDR3 is TGCAGCGTTGAGTTCCCGGGACAGTCAGCGGAAGCTTTCTTT. The full variable domain, completed using reference TRBV29-1 and TRBJ1-1, is SAVISQKPSRDICQRGTSLTIQCQVDSQVTMMFWYRQQPGQSLTLIATANQGSEATYESGFVIDKFPISRPNLTFSTLTVSNMSPEDSSIYLCSVEFPGQSAEAFFGQGTRLTVV.

This clonotype was picked up many times. This chain joins TRBV2 and TRBJ2-1; the D gene is possibly TRBD2 (6 bases). Between the trimmed V and J ends, which lost 3 bases and 8 bases, there was a span of 11 bases. Germline V gene data show CDR1 as SNHLY and CDR2 as FYNNEI. CDR3 length equals 13 residues. CDR3 in amino acids: CASSDGGIHEQFF. The CDR3 nucleotides read TGTGCCAGCAGTGATGGGGGGATCCATGAGCAGTTCTTC. Variable domain in full (rest from reference TRBV2 and TRBJ2-1): EPEVTQTPSHQVTQMGQEVILRCVPISNHLYFYWYRQILGQKVEFLVSFYNNEISEKSEIFDDQFSVERPDGSNFTLKIRSTKLEDSAMYFCASSDGGIHEQFFGPGTRLTVL.

This clonotype was picked up many times. The chain uses TRBV4-3 and TRBJ2-7, with 11 nucleotides matching TRBD2. The CDR3 contains 16 residues. V dropped 0 bases and J dropped 2; count of bases not matched to a gene: 3. Germline V gene lookup returns CDR1 LGHNA and CDR2 YSLEER. The CDR3 DNA reads TGCGCCAGCAGCCAAGAGATTAGCGGGGGGGCCTACGAGCAGTACTTC. It translates to CASSQEISGGAYEQYF.

This rearrangement joins TRBV25-1 to TRBJ2-5, with D possibly matching TRBD2 (5 bases). The length of the CDR3 is 13 residues. Germline CDR1 is MGHDK and CDR2 is SYGVNS. With 3 bases removed from V and 7 bases from J, the gap between germline ends came to 12 bases. CDR3 amino acids: CASSEGRRGTQYF. CDR3 bases: TGTGCCAGCAGTGAGGGCCGACGGGGGACCCAGTACTTC.

The CDR3 reads CASKGLTYEQYF. In DNA form, the CDR3 reads TGTGCCAGCAAAGGGCTAACCTACGAGCAGTACTTC. This sequence joins TRBV7-6 and TRBJ2-7, with unresolved D. This CDR3 region has 12 residues. Germline V gene data show CDR1 as SGHVS and CDR2 as FNYEAQ. The V and J ends lost 7 bases and 2 bases respectively, with 9 bases between them.

The chain recombines TRBV12-3 or TRBV12-4 with TRBJ1-2; D gene uncertain. The V end was cut by 6 bases, the J end by 6 bases, with 14 bases between. The CDR3 covers 13 residues. The CDR3 loop is CASSQKDRHGYTF. CDR3 in DNA: TGTGCCAGCAGCCAGAAAGACCGTCATGGCTACACCTTC.

The rearrangement joins TRBV7-7 to TRBJ1-6; 9 bases are a match to TRBD1. The trim removed 5 bases at V and 10 bases at J, leaving 9 bases unmatched. This CDR3 region has 15 residues. The germline V gene has CDR1 SSHAT and CDR2 FNYEAQ (reference sequence). CDR3 coding DNA: TGTGCCAGCAGCCCCGGACAGGGGAGCGACTCACCCCTCCACTTT. Translating it yields CASSPGQGSDSPLHF.

The rearrangement joins TRBV29-1 to TRBJ1-1; 12 bases agree with TRBD1. Germline trimming cut 7 bases from V and 5 bases from J; bases unmatched to any gene: 5. The germline gives CDR1 SQVTM, CDR2 ANQGSEA. The CDR3 has 13 amino acids. This CDR3 reads CSARDRGLTEAFF. In DNA form, the CDR3 reads TGCAGCGCCCGGGACAGGGGGCTTACTGAAGCTTTCTTT.

This clonotype turned up a few times. The chain combines TRBV20-1 with TRBJ2-1, with TRBD2 matching over 9 bases. CDR1 and CDR2 (germline): DFQATT, SNEGSKA (reference sequence). This CDR3 region has 13 residues. The ends lost 5 bases at V and 4 bases at J; junction bases unmatched: 3. The CDR3, as DNA: TGCAGTGCTTCTAGCGGGGAGTACAATGAGCAGTTCTTC. Its protein product is CSASSGEYNEQFF.

The CDR3 region has the DNA TGTGCCATCAGTGAGTCTGAAGGGTCCACTGAAGCTTTCTTT. Its protein product is CAISESEGSTEAFF. V usage is TRBV10-3 and J usage is TRBJ1-1; unclear D gene. Trimming shortened V by 0 bases and J by 4 bases, and 9 bases separated the two germline ends. CDR3 size: 14 residues. Germline V gene data show CDR1 as ENHRY and CDR2 as SYGVKD.

The V and J genes are TRBV15 and TRBJ1-1, with D uncertain. The length of the CDR3 is 13 residues. With 0 bases removed from V and 1 base from J, the gap between germline ends came to 3 bases. Germline CDR1 LNHNV, CDR2 YYDKDF (reference sequence). The CDR3 nucleotides are TGTGCCACCAGCAGAGATAAGAACACTGAAGCTTTCTTT. Translation: CATSRDKNTEAFF.